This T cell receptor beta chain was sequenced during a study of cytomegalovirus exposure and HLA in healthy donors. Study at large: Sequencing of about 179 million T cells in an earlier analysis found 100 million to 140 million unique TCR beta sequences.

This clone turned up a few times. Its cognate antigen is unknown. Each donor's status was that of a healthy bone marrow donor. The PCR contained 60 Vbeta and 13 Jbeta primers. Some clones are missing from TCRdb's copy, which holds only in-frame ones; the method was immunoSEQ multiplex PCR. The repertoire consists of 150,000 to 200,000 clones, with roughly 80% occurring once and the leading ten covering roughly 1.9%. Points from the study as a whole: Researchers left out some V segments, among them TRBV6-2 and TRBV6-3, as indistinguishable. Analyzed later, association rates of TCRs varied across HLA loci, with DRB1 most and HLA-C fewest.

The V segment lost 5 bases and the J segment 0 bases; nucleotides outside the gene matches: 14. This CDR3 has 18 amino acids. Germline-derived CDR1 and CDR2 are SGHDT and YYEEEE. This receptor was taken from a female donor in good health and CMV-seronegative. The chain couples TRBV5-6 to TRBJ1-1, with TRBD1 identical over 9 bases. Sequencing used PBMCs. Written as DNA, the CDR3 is TGTGCCAGCAGTAATTTCTTCCGGACAGGGGACATGAACACTGAAGCTTTCTTT. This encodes CASSNFFRTGDMNTEAFF.